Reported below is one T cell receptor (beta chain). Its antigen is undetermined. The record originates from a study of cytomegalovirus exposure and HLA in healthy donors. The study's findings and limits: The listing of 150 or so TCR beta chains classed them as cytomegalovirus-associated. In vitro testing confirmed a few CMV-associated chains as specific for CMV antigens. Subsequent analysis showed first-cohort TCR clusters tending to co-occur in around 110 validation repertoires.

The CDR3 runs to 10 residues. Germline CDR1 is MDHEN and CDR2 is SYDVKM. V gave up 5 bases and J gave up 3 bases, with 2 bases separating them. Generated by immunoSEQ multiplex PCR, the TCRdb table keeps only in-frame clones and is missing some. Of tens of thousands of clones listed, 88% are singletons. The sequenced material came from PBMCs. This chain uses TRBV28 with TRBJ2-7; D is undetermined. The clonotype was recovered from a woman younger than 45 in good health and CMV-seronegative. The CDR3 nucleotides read TGTGCCAGCAGTCACTACGAGCAGTACTTC. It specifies CASSHYEQYF.